This T cell receptor (beta chain) was recovered during a study of blood T cell repertoires in COVID-19. CDR1 and CDR2 from the germline V gene are MNHEY and SVGAGI. V was shortened by 10 bases and J by 6 bases, with 15 bases between the two germline ends. The CDR3 has 12 amino acids. Original processing methods: Amplification of reference gene primers was used by the study to estimate nucleated cell counts. Libraries were prepared by immunoSEQ multiplex PCR; TCRdb keeps only in-frame clonotypes and omits some of them. For V, J and clone size, that table is used; D and trimming come from the DNA. The data hold roughly 250,000 clones, with approximately 86% observed a single time.

The sequencing sample was made of PBMCs or T cells enriched from blood (not recorded which). This chain joins TRBV6-5 and TRBJ1-1; D ambiguous. The TCR was taken from a middle-aged woman with acute COVID-19. The DNA of the CDR3 is TGTGCCACCAGGAACCGACGGGCTGAAGCTTTCTTT. Residues: CATRNRRAEAFF.